This T cell receptor beta chain is drawn from a study of OX40 agonist ivuxolimab in advanced cancers. Study as a whole: Cohort: roughly 79% men, mean age approximately 66, aged about 20 to 80. Overall study findings and caveats: Compared with CD4+, CD8+ T cells on average had more expanded clones.

In its sample, this clone was seen once. Its antigen is not known. Other DNA sequences in this sample translate to the same CDR3. Assay used: immunoSEQ multiplex PCR; TCRdb lists only in-frame clones, some missing. The sample holds fewer than 75,000 clones; approximately 90% are singletons and the top ten take around 0.65%. Germline CDR1 and CDR2: ENHRY and SYGVKD. V lost 3 bases to trimming and J lost 5 bases, with 5 bases between them. The CDR3 is made up of 11 amino acids. The TCR originated in an adult with an advanced solid tumor such as melanoma, head and neck, liver or kidney cancer. The sequenced sample was CD4+ or CD8+ T cells sorted from blood, obtained in a trial of the OX40 agonist ivuxolimab. This rearrangement joins TRBV10-3 to TRBJ2-7; D gene ambiguous. Here the CDR3 reads CAISDRNEQYF. CDR3 DNA: TGTGCCATCAGTGATCGGAACGAGCAGTACTTC.